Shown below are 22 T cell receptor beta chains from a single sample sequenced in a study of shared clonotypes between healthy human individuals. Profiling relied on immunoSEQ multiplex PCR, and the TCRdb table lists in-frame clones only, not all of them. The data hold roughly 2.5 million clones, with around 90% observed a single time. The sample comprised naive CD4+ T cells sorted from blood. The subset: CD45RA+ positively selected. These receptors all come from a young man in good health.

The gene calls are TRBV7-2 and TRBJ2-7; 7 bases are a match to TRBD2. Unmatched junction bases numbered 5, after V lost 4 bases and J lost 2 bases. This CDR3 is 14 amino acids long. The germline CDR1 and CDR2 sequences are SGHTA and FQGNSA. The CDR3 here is CASSSGGLPYEQYF. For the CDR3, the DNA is TGTGCCAGCAGCTCCGGGGGGTTGCCCTACGAGCAGTACTTC.

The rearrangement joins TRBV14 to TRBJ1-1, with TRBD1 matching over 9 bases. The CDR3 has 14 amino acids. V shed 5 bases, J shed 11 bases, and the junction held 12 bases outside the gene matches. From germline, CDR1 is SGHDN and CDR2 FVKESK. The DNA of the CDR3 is TGTGCCAGCAGCTCCCGGGGACAGGGACGCAGGGCTTTCTTT. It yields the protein CASSSRGQGRRAFF.

The CDR3 loop reads CASSEQSGTGEGYTF. In DNA, the CDR3 is TGTGCCAGCAGTGAACAGTCTGGGACAGGGGAAGGCTACACCTTC. The gene calls are TRBV6-4 and TRBJ1-2; 10 nucleotides line up with TRBD1. The CDR3 runs 15 residues. Germline loops: CDR1 MRHNA, CDR2 SNTAGT. J lost 8 bases, V lost 3 bases, and 9 bases had no gene match.

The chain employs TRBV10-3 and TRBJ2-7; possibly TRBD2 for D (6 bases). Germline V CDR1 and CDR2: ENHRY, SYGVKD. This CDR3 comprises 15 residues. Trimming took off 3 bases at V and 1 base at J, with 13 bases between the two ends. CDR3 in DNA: TGTGCCATCAGTGACCCGGCAGCGGGTTCCTACGAGCAGTACTTC. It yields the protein CAISDPAAGSYEQYF.

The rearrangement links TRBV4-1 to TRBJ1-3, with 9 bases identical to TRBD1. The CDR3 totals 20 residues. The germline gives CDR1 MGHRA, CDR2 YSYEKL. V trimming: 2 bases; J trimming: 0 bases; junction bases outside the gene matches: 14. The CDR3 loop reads CASSQRTGQGSGISGNTIYF. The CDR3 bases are TGCGCCAGCAGCCAACGAACAGGACAGGGGTCAGGAATCTCTGGAAACACCATATATTTT.

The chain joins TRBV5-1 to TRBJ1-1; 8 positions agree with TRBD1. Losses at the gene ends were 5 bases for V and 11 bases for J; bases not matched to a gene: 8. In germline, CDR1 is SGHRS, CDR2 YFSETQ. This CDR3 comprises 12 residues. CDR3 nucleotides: TGCGCCAGCAGTCTGACAGGGGCTGGGGCTTTCTTT. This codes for CASSLTGAGAFF.

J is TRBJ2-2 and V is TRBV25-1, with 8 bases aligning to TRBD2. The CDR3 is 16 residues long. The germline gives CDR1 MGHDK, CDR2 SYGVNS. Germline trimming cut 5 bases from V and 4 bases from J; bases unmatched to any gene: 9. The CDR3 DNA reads TGTGCCAGCAGTTTCACAAGCGGGAGTCGCACCGGGGAGCTGTTTTTT. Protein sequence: CASSFTSGSRTGELFF.

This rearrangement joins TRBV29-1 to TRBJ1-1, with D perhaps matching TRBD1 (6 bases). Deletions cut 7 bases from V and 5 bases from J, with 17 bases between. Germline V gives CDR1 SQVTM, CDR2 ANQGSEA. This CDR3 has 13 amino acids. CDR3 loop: CSASGAGMTEAFF. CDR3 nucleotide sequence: TGCAGCGCTTCGGGGGCAGGGATGACTGAAGCTTTCTTT.

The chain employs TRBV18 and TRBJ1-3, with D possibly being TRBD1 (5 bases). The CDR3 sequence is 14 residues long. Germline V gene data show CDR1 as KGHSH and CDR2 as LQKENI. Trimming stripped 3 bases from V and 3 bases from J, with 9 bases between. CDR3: CASSPGRDGNTIYF. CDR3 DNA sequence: TGTGCCAGCTCACCGGGCAGGGATGGAAACACCATATATTTT. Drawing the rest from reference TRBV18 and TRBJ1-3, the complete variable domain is NAGVMQNPRHLVRRRGQEARLRCSPMKGHSHVYWYRQLPEEGLKFMVYLQKENIIDESGMPKERFSAEFPKEGPSILRIQQVVRGDSAAYFCASSPGRDGNTIYFGEGSWLTVV.

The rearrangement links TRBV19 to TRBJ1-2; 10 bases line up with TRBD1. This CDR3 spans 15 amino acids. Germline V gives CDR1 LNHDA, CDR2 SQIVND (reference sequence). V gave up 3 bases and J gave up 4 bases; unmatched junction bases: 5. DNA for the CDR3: TGTGCCAGTAGTATGGGAGGACAGGGGGGCTATGGCTACACCTTC. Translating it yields CASSMGGQGGYGYTF.

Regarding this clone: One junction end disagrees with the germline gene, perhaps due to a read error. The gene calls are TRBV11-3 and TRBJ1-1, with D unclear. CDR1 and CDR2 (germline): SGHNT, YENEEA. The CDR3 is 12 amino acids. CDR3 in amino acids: CASSFGDNQMVF. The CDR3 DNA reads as TGTGCCAGCAGCTTCGGAGACAATCAAATGGTCTTT.

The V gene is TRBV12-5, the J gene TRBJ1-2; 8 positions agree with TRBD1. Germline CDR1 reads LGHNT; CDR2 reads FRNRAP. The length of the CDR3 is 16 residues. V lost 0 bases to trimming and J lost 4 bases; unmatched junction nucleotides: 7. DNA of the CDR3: TGTGCTAGTGGTTTGGTGCCTAGGACAGGGACCTATGGCTACACCTTC. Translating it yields CASGLVPRTGTYGYTF.

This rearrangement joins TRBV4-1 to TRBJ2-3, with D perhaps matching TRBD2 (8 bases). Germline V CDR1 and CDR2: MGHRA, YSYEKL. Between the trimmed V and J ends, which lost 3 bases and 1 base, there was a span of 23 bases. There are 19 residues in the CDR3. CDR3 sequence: CASSHRQGNTAGGTDTQYF. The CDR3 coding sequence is TGCGCCAGCAGCCACCGACAGGGAAATACAGCGGGGGGCACAGATACGCAGTATTTT.

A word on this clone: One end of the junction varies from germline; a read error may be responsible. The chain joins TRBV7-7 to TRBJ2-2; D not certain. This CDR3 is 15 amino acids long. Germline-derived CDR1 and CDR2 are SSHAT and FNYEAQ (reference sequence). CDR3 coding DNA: TGTGCTAGCAGCCCTTTAGGTGGGGACACCGGGGAGCTGTTTTTT. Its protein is CASSPLGGDTGELFF.

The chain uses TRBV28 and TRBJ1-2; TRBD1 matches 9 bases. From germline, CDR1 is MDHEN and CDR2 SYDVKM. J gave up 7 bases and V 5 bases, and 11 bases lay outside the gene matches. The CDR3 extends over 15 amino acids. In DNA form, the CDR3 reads TGTGCCAGCAGTCAGGGACAGGGAATTGGAAGTGGCTACACCTTC. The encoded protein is CASSQGQGIGSGYTF.

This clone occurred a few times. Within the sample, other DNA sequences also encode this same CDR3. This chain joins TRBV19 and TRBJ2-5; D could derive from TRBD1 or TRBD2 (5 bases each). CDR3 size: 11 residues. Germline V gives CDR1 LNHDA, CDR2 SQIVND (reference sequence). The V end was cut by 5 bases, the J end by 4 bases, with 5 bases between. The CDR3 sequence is CASSGGETQYF. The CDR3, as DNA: TGTGCCAGTAGTGGGGGAGAGACCCAGTACTTC.

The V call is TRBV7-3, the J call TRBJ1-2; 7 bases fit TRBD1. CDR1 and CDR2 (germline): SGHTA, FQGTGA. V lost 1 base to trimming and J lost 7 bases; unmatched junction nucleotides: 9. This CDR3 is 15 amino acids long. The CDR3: CASSLSSGQLSGYTF. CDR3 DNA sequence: TGTGCCAGCAGCTTAAGTTCGGGACAGCTCTCTGGCTACACCTTC.

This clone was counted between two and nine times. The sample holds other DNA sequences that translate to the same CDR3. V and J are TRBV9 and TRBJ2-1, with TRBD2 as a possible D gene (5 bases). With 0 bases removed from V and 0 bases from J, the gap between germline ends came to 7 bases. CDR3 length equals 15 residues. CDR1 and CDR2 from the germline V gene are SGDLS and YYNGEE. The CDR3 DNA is TGTGCCAGCAGCGTAGTGGGGAGCTCCTACAATGAGCAGTTCTTC. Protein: CASSVVGSSYNEQFF.

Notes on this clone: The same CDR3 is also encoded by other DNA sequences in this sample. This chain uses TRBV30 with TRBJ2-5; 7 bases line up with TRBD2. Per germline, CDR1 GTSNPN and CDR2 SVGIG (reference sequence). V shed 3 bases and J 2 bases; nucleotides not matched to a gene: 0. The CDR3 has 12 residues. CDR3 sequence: CAWSGGQETQYF. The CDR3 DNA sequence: TGTGCCTGGAGCGGGGGGCAAGAGACCCAGTACTTC.

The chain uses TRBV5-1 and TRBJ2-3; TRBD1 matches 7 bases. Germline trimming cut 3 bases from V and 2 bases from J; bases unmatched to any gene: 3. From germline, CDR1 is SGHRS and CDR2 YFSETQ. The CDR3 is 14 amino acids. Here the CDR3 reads CASSWDSYTDTQYF. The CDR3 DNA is TGCGCCAGCAGCTGGGACAGCTACACAGATACGCAGTATTTT.

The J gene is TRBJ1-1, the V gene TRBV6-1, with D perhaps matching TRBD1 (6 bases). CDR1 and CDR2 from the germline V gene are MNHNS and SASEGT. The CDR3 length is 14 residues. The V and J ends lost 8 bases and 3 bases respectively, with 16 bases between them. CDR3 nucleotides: TGTGCCAGCTCCTCTTTACAGGGCGACACTGAAGCTTTCTTT. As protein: CASSSLQGDTEAFF.

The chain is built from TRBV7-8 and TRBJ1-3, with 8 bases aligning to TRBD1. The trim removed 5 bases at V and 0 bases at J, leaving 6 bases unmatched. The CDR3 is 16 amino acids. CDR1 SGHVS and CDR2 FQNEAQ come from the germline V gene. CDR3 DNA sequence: TGTGCCAGCAGCCCGACAGGGGTCACCTCTGGAAACACCATATATTTT. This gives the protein CASSPTGVTSGNTIYF.